This T cell receptor beta chain was profiled in a study of blood T cell repertoires in COVID-19 (dated by TCRdb to the early 2020s). About the study as a whole: The collaborator samples originated in the United States, Italy and Spain and spanned the acute and convalescent phases of COVID-19. The prospective study material was composed of cDNA or gDNA derived from T cells, B-cell-depleted T cells, or PBMCs. Deeply sampled blood TCRbeta repertoires from subjects exposed to, actively infected with, or recovered from COVID-19 were included in the dataset. The repertoires were released in a freely available public database meant as a resource for research on the immune response to SARS-CoV-2. Samples were obtained from the ongoing ImmuneRACE study (first 160 participants) and from over 1,000 subjects provided by 6 global collaborators. Nearly every sample came with metadata listing a de-identified subject ID, COVID-19 status, age in years and sex. HLA class I and class II types, where available, came from metadata supplied by the sample provider rather than from assay-based typing.

Unmatched junction bases come to 14, with V trimmed by 5 bases and J by 6 bases. The CDR3 runs 19 amino acids, cysteine and phenylalanine included. Left in the record is the CDR3 DNA by itself, 57 bases read in frame from the first base. CDR1 and CDR2 (LNHDA, SQIVND) derive from the germline V gene (reference sequence). General findings and caveats noted by the study authors: Clinical and demographic metadata were provided uncurated, with the amount varying by source and participant.

TCRbeta CDR3 regions were amplified from genomic DNA using the immunoSEQ Assay, a bias-controlled multiplex PCR. As for the original processing: Nucleated cell counts per sample were estimated from amplification of reference gene primers within the assay. To quantify the absolute abundance of each unique TCRbeta CDR3 rearrangement, sequence reads were collapsed and filtered. For each sample, productive Simpson clonality was calculated as the square root of Simpson's diversity index across productive rearrangements. This is the immuneACCESS table as TCRdb keeps it, with only in-frame sequences that have V and J called. A part of the clones is gone; compared with another copy, unresolved V genes explain less than half, and the rest is unexplained. The DNA was the basis for D and trimming; V, J and clone size are from that table. The table for this sample lists more than 250,000 clones; about 89% of them were counted only once. The ten largest clones add up to under 3% of the sample.

Participants in the prospective study were enrolled through a virtual design, were aged about 18 to 100 years, and lived in 24 United States geographic areas. In the prospective study, cohorts were assigned on the basis of participant-reported clinical history obtained from a screening survey and a study questionnaire. Recovered participants in ImmuneRACE Cohort 3 were defined by two consecutive negative NP/OP PCR tests, clearance by a healthcare professional, or resolution of symptoms. Each participant in the prospective study had whole blood, serum and a nasopharyngeal or oropharyngeal swab collected by mobile phlebotomists. Prospective study participants could optionally give additional blood draws and questionnaires over a roughly two-month period. Blood samples from the prospective study were shipped frozen or at room temperature prior to DNA extraction. Turning to this clone: Its target antigen remains unknown. No base-level quality is on record; no much larger clone is a single base apart.

The rearranged chain carries TRBV19 and TRBJ2-2; TRBD2 lines up with 14 middle nucleotides. This receptor was taken from a woman aged 18-35 years who had recovered from COVID-19. What was sequenced was PBMCs or T cells enriched from blood (not recorded which). Here is the DNA: TGTGCCAGTAGTCCTGGGGGACTAGCGGGAGTTAGGACGGCCGGGGAGCTGTTTTTT. Protein translation: CASSPGGLAGVRTAGELFF.